The 25 T cell receptor beta chains presented below share a single source sample, sequenced in a study of tumor-infiltrating lymphocytes in oesophageal squamous cell carcinoma. TCRdb reprocessed the PCR reads via MiXCR and lists one record per CDR3 protein. The sample has a few thousand distinct CDR3 sequences, under 15% seen once. The specimen sequenced was esophageal tumor tissue. All receptors come from a male donor with esophageal squamous cell carcinoma.

This clonotype was recorded at least ten times. A much larger clone lies one base from this, so it may be a read error. The chain uses TRBV12-3 or TRBV12-4 and TRBJ2-7; either TRBD1 or TRBD2 may supply D (5 bases each). V was pared by 5 bases and J by 7 bases, with 21 bases between. The CDR3 is 15 amino acids. This chain's CDR3 is CASSPPRGHHNEQYF. The CDR3 DNA is TGTGCCAGCAGTCCTCCCCGGGGCCATCACAATGAGCAGTACTTC.

This chain uses TRBV5-6 with TRBJ2-5, with no clear D. The CDR3 loop spans 17 amino acids. V lost 2 bases and J lost 11, with 28 bases in between. The V gene's germline CDR1 is SGHDT and CDR2 YYEEEE. The DNA for the CDR3 is TGTGCCAGCAGCTTTAAGCTTGGCTTATTGCTACACAATGAGCAGTACTTC. Its protein product is CASSFKLGLLLHNEQYF.

This clonotype was observed a few times. This chain links TRBV6-2 or TRBV6-3 with TRBJ2-7; D unclear. CDR1 MNHEY and CDR2 SVGEGT come from the germline V gene. This CDR3 contains 15 residues. Between the trimmed V and J ends, which lost 2 bases and 4 bases, there was a span of 15 bases. In DNA, the CDR3 is TGTGCCAGCAGTTACGGGGTAAACCTTGGGTACGAGCAGTACTTC. Translation: CASSYGVNLGYEQYF.

This clonotype was counted a few times. With a much larger clone just one base away, this may be a read error. The genes are TRBV25-1 and TRBJ2-1; 7 bases fit TRBD2. V shed 4 bases, J shed 10 bases, and the junction held 16 bases outside the gene matches. Germline V gene sequence: CDR1 MGHDK, CDR2 SYGVNS. This CDR3 region has 16 residues. CDR3 sequence reads: CASSGWEGGHFYEQFF. For the CDR3, the DNA is TGTGCCAGCAGTGGCTGGGAGGGCGGACACTTCTACGAGCAGTTCTTC.

The V and J genes are TRBV4-1 and TRBJ1-3; D gene uncertain. Germline assignment: CDR1 MGHRA and CDR2 YSYEKL. V was cut by 3 bases and J by 8 bases, with 14 bases left in between. CDR3 size: 14 residues. Here the CDR3 reads CASSQSPWGDTIYF. The DNA for the CDR3 is TGCGCCAGCAGCCAGTCTCCGTGGGGTGACACCATATATTTT.

V and J are TRBV5-1 and TRBJ2-5, with no clear D. The end of the DNA aligns better with TRBJ2-7, so the J call may be wrong. Germline CDR1 SGHRS, CDR2 YFSETQ. CDR3 length: 14 amino acids. The CDR3 reads CASSLTWSSYEQYF. The CDR3 DNA reads TGCGCCAGCAGCTTAACCTGGTCCAGCTACGAGCAGTACTTC.

By its share, this clonotype is medium-sized. The CDR3 loop is CASSYFGSTRGAAYNEQFF. CDR3 in DNA: TGTGCCAGCAGTTACTTCGGTTCTACCCGGGGGGCCGCTTACAATGAGCAGTTCTTC. V usage is TRBV6-6 and J usage is TRBJ2-1; the D gene is possibly TRBD2 (7 bases). Germline lookup yields CDR1 MNHNY and CDR2 SVGAGI (reference sequence). The V end was cut by 1 base, the J end by 4 bases, with 23 bases between. The CDR3 covers 19 residues.

This clonotype was found a few times. The chain joins TRBV19 to TRBJ1-5; D is unresolved. The V end was cut by 2 bases, the J end by 0 bases, with 5 bases between. This CDR3 has 14 residues. Germline CDR1 and CDR2: LNHDA and SQIVND (reference sequence). CDR3 loop: CASSISNSNQPQHF. The DNA for the CDR3 is TGTGCCAGTAGTATAAGTAATAGCAATCAGCCCCAGCATTTT.

This clonotype occurred a few times. The chain recombines TRBV5-1 with TRBJ2-3, with D tentatively TRBD1 or TRBD2 (5 bases each). V shed 4 bases and J shed 0 bases, with 18 bases lying between them. Germline V gives CDR1 SGHRS, CDR2 YFSETQ. There are 17 residues in the CDR3. CDR3 nucleotide sequence: TGCGCCAGCAGCCAGAGGGGCCGGATTTATAGCACAGATACGCAGTATTTT. Translating gives CASSQRGRIYSTDTQYF.

The chain couples TRBV20-1 to TRBJ2-7, with D perhaps TRBD2 (6 bases). The V end was cut by 3 bases, the J end by 7 bases, with 13 bases between. CDR3 length: 12 residues. Germline loops: CDR1 DFQATT, CDR2 SNEGSKA (reference sequence). The CDR3 is CSARVGGWEQYF. The CDR3 nucleotides read TGCAGTGCTAGGGTCGGGGGATGGGAGCAGTACTTC.

In the case of this clonotype: The CDR3 ends on some other residue instead of the conserved phenylalanine or tryptophan, so this is likely a read error. No DNA is shown, since the ends of the CDR3 on it are uncertain; the CDR3 is the one TCRdb lists. The rearrangement uses TRBV14 and TRBJ2-1; the table calls TRBD1, which could not be checked here. Germline assignment: CDR1 SGHDN and CDR2 FVKESK. The CDR3 is made up of 15 amino acids, end residues included. The CDR3 protein is CASSRTGGSGYTFGS.

This clonotype was picked up a small number of times. This may come from a read error, since a much larger clone is one base off. The V gene is TRBV2, the J gene TRBJ2-1; 8 bases match TRBD2. V gave up 1 base and J gave up 10 bases; unmatched junction bases: 12. The CDR3 has 16 residues. Germline V gives CDR1 SNHLY, CDR2 FYNNEI. The CDR3 sequence is CASSEELAGGPYEQFF. CDR3 bases: TGTGCCAGCAGTGAAGAGTTGGCGGGGGGCCCCTACGAGCAGTTCTTC.

V gene TRBV7-6 combines with J gene TRBJ1-1; 9 bases line up with TRBD2. The tail of the sequence fits TRBJ2-3 better, so the J call may be wrong. This CDR3 contains 15 residues. Germline assignment: CDR1 SGHVS and CDR2 FNYEAQ. DNA for the CDR3: TGTGCCAGCAGCCCTCGGGGCGGGGGGGCAGATACGCAGTATTTT. The encoded protein is CASSPRGGGADTQYF.

This clonotype has a count of ten or more. V gene TRBV5-1 combines with J gene TRBJ2-5; possibly TRBD1 or TRBD2 for D (6 bases each). Trimming took off 0 bases at V and 4 bases at J, with 13 bases between the two ends. The germline gives CDR1 SGHRS, CDR2 YFSETQ. This CDR3 contains 15 residues. Here the CDR3 DNA reads TGCGCCAGCAGCTTGGCCGTTCGGGGGCGAGAGACCCAGTACTTC. Amino acids: CASSLAVRGRETQYF. The variable domain in full, completed from reference TRBV5-1 and TRBJ2-5, reads KAGVTQTPRYLIKTRGQQVTLSCSPISGHRSVSWYQQTPGQGLQFLFEYFSETQRNKGNFPGRFSGRQFSNSRSEMNVSTLELGDSALYLCASSLAVRGRETQYFGPGTRLLVL.

This clonotype was detected ten times or more. CDR3: CASSNRLAGSTDTQYF. The CDR3 region has the DNA TGTGCCAGCAGCAACCGACTAGCGGGGAGCACAGATACGCAGTATTTT. The rearrangement joins TRBV11-1 to TRBJ2-3; 11 bases line up with TRBD2. CDR1 SGHAT and CDR2 FQDESV come from the germline V gene (reference sequence). The CDR3 totals 16 residues. The ends lost 5 bases at V and 0 bases at J; junction bases unmatched: 4.

Judged by abundance, this clonotype is medium-sized (0.01 to 0.1%). The chain has TRBV6-1 and TRBJ1-2, with a weak D call TRBD1 (6 bases). The CDR3 covers 15 residues. Trimming cost V 5 bases and J 6 bases, with 19 bases left between them. Germline CDR1 MNHNS, CDR2 SASEGT. This CDR3 reads CASSLKTGSTNGYTF. CDR3 coding DNA: TGTGCCAGCAGTTTAAAAACAGGGTCGACTAATGGCTACACCTTC.

This clonotype was recorded at least ten times. V and J are TRBV11-2 and TRBJ1-6, with D maybe TRBD1 (5 bases). CDR3 length equals 16 residues. V dropped 1 base and J dropped 8 bases, with 15 bases sitting between them. Germline V gives CDR1 SGHAT, CDR2 FQNNGV. CDR3 loop: CASSLGRGAGHSPLHF. The CDR3 DNA reads TGTGCCAGCAGCTTAGGTCGTGGGGCCGGACATTCACCCCTCCACTTT.

This clonotype was observed a few times. This may arise from a read error, as a much more abundant clone is one base away. This sequence joins TRBV2 and TRBJ2-5; 10 bases agree with TRBD2. With 7 bases clipped from V and 11 bases from J, the junction kept 13 bases outside the gene matches. This CDR3 is built from 14 residues. CDR1 is SNHLY and CDR2 is FYNNEI in the germline V gene. CDR3 sequence (DNA): TGTGCCAGCAATCTAGCGGGGGACGGGAATGAGCAGTACTTC. The encoded protein is CASNLAGDGNEQYF.

In this sample, this clonotype is medium-sized. The CDR3 nucleotides read TGTGCCAGCAGTCCTTCCTATCAAGATACGCAGTATTTT. Translation gives CASSPSYQDTQYF. The chain carries TRBV12-3 or TRBV12-4 and TRBJ2-3; D not resolved. The CDR3 sequence is 13 residues long. Trimming removed 5 bases at V and 5 bases at J, with 11 bases between.

The J gene is TRBJ2-2, the V gene TRBV5-4; 9 bases agree with TRBD2. J was trimmed by 0 bases and V by 5 bases; bases with no gene match: 2. This CDR3 has 15 residues. Germline values: CDR1 SGHNT, CDR2 YYREEE (reference sequence). The CDR3 protein is CASRSSGANTGELFF. The CDR3 DNA is TGTGCCAGCAGGTCTAGCGGGGCGAACACCGGGGAGCTGTTTTTT.

Points on this clonotype: No conserved phenylalanine or tryptophan is present at the end of the CDR3, so a read error is the likely explanation. Because the CDR3's place on the DNA is in doubt, the DNA is left out and the CDR3 is given as listed by TCRdb. The chain carries TRBV6-1 and TRBJ2-7; TRBD2, the table's D call, lacks a check against the DNA. The CDR3 is 14 residues long, ends included. The germline V gene has CDR1 MNHNS and CDR2 SASEGT. The CDR3 here is CASRRQNSPLHFGN.

This clonotype was seen only a few times. One end of the junction does not line up with germline, which may come from a read error. J is TRBJ2-1 and V is TRBV28, with D tentatively TRBD1 or TRBD2 (7 bases each). CDR1 is MDHEN and CDR2 is SYDVKM in the germline V gene. The CDR3 runs 21 residues. DNA of the CDR3: TGTGCCAGCAGCGCACCGGGGGGCCCGCAGGGGGGGACCCCCTATAATTCACCCCTCCACTTC. It codes for CASSAPGGPQGGTPYNSPLHF.

This clonotype was detected many times. This rearrangement joins TRBV11-2 to TRBJ1-3; TRBD1 might be the D (5 bases). This CDR3 region has 15 residues. With 5 bases removed from V and 2 bases from J, the gap between germline ends came to 13 bases. Germline V gives CDR1 SGHAT, CDR2 FQNNGV. The CDR3 sequence is CASSLRQSPGNTIYF. In DNA, the CDR3 is TGTGCCAGCAGCCTTAGACAGTCGCCTGGAAACACCATATATTTT.

As to this clonotype: The CDR3 end shows no conserved phenylalanine or tryptophan, and so a read error is likely. No DNA is shown, since the ends of the CDR3 on it are uncertain; the CDR3 is the one TCRdb lists. CDR3 sequence: CASSLKLSYEQYFGS. The rearrangement links TRBV6-1 to TRBJ2-7. Counting both end residues, the CDR3 totals 15 amino acids. Germline lookup yields CDR1 MNHNS and CDR2 SASEGT.

This clonotype was found many times. The chain links TRBV7-6 to TRBJ2-3; TRBD2 might be the D (6 bases). The J call is uncertain, as TRBJ2-7 better fits the DNA end. The CDR3 covers 14 residues. Germline V lookup: CDR1 SGHVS, CDR2 FNYEAQ. CDR3 DNA: TGTGCCAGCAGCCCCGGCAGGGAGGAAGGTGAGCAGTACTTC. Translated, it gives CASSPGREEGEQYF.